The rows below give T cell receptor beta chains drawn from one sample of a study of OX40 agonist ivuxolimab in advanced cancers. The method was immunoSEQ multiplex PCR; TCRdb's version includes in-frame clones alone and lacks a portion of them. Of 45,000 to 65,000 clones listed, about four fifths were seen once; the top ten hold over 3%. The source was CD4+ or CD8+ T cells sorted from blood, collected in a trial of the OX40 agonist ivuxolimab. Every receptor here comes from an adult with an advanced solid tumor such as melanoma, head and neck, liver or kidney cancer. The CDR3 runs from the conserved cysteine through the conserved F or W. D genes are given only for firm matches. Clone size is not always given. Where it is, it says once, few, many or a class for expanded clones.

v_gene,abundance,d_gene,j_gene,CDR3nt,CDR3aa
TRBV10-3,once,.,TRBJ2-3,TGTGCCTCTCACCGGGACGGTGCCACAGATACGCAGTATTTT,CASHRDGATDTQYF
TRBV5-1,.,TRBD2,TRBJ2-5,TGCGCCAGCAGCTTGGTTCCTAGCGGGGGGCAAGAGACCCAGTACTTC,CASSLVPSGGQETQYF
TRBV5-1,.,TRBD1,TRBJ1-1,TGCGCCAGCAGCACCAACCCAGGACAGGGCACTGAAGCTTTCTTT,CASSTNPGQGTEAFF
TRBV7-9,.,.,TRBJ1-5,TGTGCCAGCAGCTTATCTCTAGGCGGCCAGCCCCAGCATTTT,CASSLSLGGQPQHF
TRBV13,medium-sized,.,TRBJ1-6,TGTGCCAGCAGCTCCAGGGCAAGCTTTAATTCACCCCTCCACTTT,CASSSRASFNSPLHF
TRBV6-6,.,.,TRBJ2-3,TGTGCCAGCCTGCCGGGGGCCCGGGGAGATACGCAGTATTTT,CASLPGARGDTQYF
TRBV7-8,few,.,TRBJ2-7,TGTGCCAGCAGCTTAGTATCAGGGATCCACGAGCAGTACTTC,CASSLVSGIHEQYF
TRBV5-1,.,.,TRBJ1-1,TGCGCCAGCAGCTTGGAGTTTCAGGGGCTGACGAACACTGAAGCTTTCTTT,CASSLEFQGLTNTEAFF
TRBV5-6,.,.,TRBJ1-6,TGTGCCAGCAGCTCAATGGTAATCAGGGAAGGGTTGAATTCACCCCTCCACTTT,CASSSMVIREGLNSPLHF
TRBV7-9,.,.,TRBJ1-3,TGTGCCAGCAGCTTAACCTCGGGACGCTCTGGAAACACCATATATTTT,CASSLTSGRSGNTIYF
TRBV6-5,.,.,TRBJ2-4,TGTGCCAGCATCCGAAGCGCAGGGGGGATTCAGTACTTC,CASIRSAGGIQYF
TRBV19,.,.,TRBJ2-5,TGTGCCAGTAGTATCCAGGGCCGACAAGAGACCCAGTACTTC,CASSIQGRQETQYF
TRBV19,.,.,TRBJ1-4,TGTGCCAGTAGTAACAGCCCCAGAGGTGAAAAACTGTTTTTT,CASSNSPRGEKLFF
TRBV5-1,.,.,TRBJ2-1,TGCGCCAGCAGCCCCGGACTGACGAATGAGCAGTTCTTC,CASSPGLTNEQFF
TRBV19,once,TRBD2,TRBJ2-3,TGTGCCAGTAGTTTAGCGGGGGGGCCTGCAGATACGCAGTATTTT,CASSLAGGPADTQYF
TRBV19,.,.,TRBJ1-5,TGTGCCAGTAGTATAAGGGGGAGTAGCAATCAGCCCCAGCATTTT,CASSIRGSSNQPQHF
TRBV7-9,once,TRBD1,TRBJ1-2,TGTGCCAGCAGCTTAGCCCTGACAGGGGCTCGCGGCTACACCTTC,CASSLALTGARGYTF
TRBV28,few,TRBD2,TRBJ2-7,TGTGCCAGCAGTTTTCCCCGGCTAGCGGGGGGGCATTACGAGCAGTACTTC,CASSFPRLAGGHYEQYF
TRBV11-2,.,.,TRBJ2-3,TGTGCCAGCAGCTTAGATCGGTCAGGGGCGGCAGATACGCAGTATTTT,CASSLDRSGAADTQYF
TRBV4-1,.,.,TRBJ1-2,TGCGCCAGCAGCCAAGACCCGGACCTTGGCTACACCTTC,CASSQDPDLGYTF
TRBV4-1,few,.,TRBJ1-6,TGCGCCAGCAGCCAGGGCCCTTCACCCCTCCACTTT,CASSQGPSPLHF
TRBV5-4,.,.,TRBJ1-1,TGTGCCAGCAGCTTAACAGGGATTAGGCAGATCACTGAAGCTTTCTTT,CASSLTGIRQITEAFF
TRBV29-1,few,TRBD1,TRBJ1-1,TGCAGCGCCCAGACAGGGCGGGGGGAAGCTTTCTTT,CSAQTGRGEAFF
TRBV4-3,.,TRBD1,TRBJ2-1,TGCGCCAGCAGCCAAGCGGTTCGGACAGGGGGCGGGAATGAGCAGTTCTTC,CASSQAVRTGGGNEQFF
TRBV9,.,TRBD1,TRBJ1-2,TGTGCCAGCAGCGTAGTACAGGGGACAAACTATGGCTACACCTTC,CASSVVQGTNYGYTF
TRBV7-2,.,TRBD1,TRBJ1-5,TGTGCCAGCAGCCCGTCAGGGGGTTGGAATCAGCCCCAGCATTTT,CASSPSGGWNQPQHF
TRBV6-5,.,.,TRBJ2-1,TGTGCCAGCAGACCAGGGGTGGGTTACAATGAGCAGTTCTTC,CASRPGVGYNEQFF
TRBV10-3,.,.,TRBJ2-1,TGTGCCATCAGTGTTTACACCGGACAAGAGCAGTTCTTC,CAISVYTGQEQFF
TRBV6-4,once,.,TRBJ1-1,TGTGCCAGCAAGCCAGGGACGATGAACACTGAAGCTTTCTTT,CASKPGTMNTEAFF
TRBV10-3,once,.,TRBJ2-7,TGTGCCATCAGTGGGGTCAGACCCCCCTACGAGCAGTACTTC,CAISGVRPPYEQYF
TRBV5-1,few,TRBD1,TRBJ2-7,TGCGCCAGCAGCCTTCAGGGGGCGGTTTCCTACGAGCAGTACTTC,CASSLQGAVSYEQYF
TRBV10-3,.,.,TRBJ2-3,TGTGCCATCAGTGAGGGAGATACGCAGTATTTT,CAISEGDTQYF
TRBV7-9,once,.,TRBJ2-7,TGTGCCAGCAGCAACCTCGGGAACACCTACGAGCAGTACTTC,CASSNLGNTYEQYF
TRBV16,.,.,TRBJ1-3,TGTGCCAGCAGCGACCTTCTGTCTGGAAACACCATATATTTT,CASSDLLSGNTIYF
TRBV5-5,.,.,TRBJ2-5,TGTGCCAGCAGCTTGGGGGACAAGGGAGGGGTCAGGGAGACCCAGTACTTC,CASSLGDKGGVRETQYF
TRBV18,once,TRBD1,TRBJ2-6,TGTGCCAGCTCACCTTATATAGACGGACAGGGAGCTGGGGCCAACGTCCTGACTTTC,CASSPYIDGQGAGANVLTF
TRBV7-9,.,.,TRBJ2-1,TGTGCCAGCAACCTCCTAATCGACAATGAGCAGTTCTTC,CASNLLIDNEQFF
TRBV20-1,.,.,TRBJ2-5,TGCAGTGCACAAAAAGAGACCCAGTACTTC,CSAQKETQYF
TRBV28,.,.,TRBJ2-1,TGTGCCAGCAGTTGGGGGGGGGACACTGAGCAGTTCTTC,CASSWGGDTEQFF
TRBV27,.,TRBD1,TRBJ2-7,TGTGCCAGCAGTCCTAGGGGACAGAGGGAGCAGTACTTC,CASSPRGQREQYF
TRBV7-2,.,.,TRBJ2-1,TGTGCCAGCAGCTTAGTGGCGGGTCATGCCGGGGGTGAGCAGTTCTTC,CASSLVAGHAGGEQFF
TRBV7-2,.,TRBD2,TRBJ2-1,TGTGCCAGCAGCCCATCCCGGGGGGGCGTCTACAATGAGCAGTTCTTC,CASSPSRGGVYNEQFF
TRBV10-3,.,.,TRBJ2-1,TGTGCCATCAGTGAGTCTGGGGGGATCTCCTACAATGAGCAGTTCTTC,CAISESGGISYNEQFF
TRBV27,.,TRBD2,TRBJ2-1,TGTGCCAGCAGTTTGGGGGCTAGCGGGGGGTACAATGAGCAGTTCTTC,CASSLGASGGYNEQFF
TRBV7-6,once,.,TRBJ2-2,TGTGCCAGCAGCTTAACGGCGAGCCCTAACACCGGGGAGCTGTTTTTT,CASSLTASPNTGELFF
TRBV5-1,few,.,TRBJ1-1,TGCGCCAGCGCCACGGGGGTGAACACTGAAGCTTTCTTT,CASATGVNTEAFF
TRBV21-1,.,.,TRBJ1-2,TGTGCCAGCAGCAAGCAAAGAGGGGGACAGAAAATTAACTATGGCTACACCTTC,CASSKQRGGQKINYGYTF
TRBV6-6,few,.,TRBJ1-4,TGTGCCAGCAGCTCCGCGGGTCCAAATGAAAAACTGTTTTTT,CASSSAGPNEKLFF
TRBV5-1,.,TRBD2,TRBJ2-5,TGCGCCAGCAGCTGGGCGGGGGGGCGGGAGACCCAGTACTTC,CASSWAGGRETQYF
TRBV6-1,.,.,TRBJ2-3,TGTGCCAGCAGCTCGGGGGCCAGAAGCACAGATACGCAGTATTTT,CASSSGARSTDTQYF
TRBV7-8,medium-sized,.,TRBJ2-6,TGTGCCAGCAGCTCAGGGGCCTCTGGGGCCAACGTCCTGACTTTC,CASSSGASGANVLTF
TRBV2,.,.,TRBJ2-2,TGTGCCAGCAGTGAGGGGGTGATGGAGGGAGCCGGGGAGCTGTTTTTT,CASSEGVMEGAGELFF
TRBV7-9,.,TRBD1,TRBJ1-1,TGTGCCAGCAGCCCGGGGAGACAGGGGGCTTTCTTT,CASSPGRQGAFF
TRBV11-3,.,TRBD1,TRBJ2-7,TGTGCCAGCAGCACGGCCCGGGACAGTACCTACGAGCAGTACTTC,CASSTARDSTYEQYF
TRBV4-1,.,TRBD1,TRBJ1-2,TGCGCCAGCAGCCAAGAGGCCCCGGACAGGGCGAACTATGGCTACACCTTC,CASSQEAPDRANYGYTF
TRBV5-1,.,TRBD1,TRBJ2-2,TGCGCCAGCAGCCCATTGGCAGGGGGCGGAGGCGGGGAGCTGTTTTTT,CASSPLAGGGGGELFF
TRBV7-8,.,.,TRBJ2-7,TGTGCCAGCAGCTTATCGGCAGCCGTGGCCTACGAGCAGTACTTC,CASSLSAAVAYEQYF
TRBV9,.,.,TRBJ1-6,TGTGCCAGCGGGCAGGGCCGAGGGTCCTATAATTCACCCCTCCACTTT,CASGQGRGSYNSPLHF